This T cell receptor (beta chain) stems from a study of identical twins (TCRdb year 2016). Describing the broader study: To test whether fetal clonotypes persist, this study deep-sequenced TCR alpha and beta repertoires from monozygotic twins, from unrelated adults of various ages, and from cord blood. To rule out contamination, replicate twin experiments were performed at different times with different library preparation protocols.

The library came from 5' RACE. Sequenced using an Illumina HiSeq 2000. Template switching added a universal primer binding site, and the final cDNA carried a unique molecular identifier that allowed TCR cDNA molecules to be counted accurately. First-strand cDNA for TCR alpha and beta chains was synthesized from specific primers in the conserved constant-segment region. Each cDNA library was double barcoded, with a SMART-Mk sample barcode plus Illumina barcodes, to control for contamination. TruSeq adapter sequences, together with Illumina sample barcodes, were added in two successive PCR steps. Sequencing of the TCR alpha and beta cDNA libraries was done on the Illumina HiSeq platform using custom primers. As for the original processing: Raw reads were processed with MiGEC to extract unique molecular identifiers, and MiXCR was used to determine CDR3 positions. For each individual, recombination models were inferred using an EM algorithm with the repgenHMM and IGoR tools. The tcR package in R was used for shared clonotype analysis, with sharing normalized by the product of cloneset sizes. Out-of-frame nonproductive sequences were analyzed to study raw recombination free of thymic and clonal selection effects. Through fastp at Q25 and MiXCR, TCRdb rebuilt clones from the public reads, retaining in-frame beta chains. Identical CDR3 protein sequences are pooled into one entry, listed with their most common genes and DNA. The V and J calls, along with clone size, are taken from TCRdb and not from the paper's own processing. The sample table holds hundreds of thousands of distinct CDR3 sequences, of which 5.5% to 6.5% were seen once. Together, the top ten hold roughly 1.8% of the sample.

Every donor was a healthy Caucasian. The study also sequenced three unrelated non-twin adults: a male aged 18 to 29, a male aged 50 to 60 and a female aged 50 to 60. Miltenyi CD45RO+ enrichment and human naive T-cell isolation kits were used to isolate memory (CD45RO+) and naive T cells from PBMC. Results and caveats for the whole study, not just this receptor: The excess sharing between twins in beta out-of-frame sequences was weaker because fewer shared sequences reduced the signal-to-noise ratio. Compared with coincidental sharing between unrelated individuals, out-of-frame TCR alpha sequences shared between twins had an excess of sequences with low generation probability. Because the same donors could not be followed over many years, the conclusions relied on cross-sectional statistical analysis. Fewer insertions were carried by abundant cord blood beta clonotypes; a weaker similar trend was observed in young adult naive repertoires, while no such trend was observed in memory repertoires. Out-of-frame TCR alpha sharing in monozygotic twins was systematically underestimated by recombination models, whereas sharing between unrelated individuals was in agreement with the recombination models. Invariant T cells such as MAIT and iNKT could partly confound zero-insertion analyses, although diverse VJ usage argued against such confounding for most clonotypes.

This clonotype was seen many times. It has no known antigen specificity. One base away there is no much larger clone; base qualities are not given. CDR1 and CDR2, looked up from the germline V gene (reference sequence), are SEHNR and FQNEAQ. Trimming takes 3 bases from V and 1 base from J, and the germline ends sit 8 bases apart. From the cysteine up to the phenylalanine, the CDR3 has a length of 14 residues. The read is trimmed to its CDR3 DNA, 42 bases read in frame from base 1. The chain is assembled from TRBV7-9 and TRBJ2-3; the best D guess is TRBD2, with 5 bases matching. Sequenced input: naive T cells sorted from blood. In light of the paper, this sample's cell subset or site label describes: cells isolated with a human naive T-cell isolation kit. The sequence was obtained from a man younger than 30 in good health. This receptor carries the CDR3 CASSFSAGTDTQYF. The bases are TGTGCCAGCAGCTTTTCAGCGGGCACAGATACGCAGTATTTT.